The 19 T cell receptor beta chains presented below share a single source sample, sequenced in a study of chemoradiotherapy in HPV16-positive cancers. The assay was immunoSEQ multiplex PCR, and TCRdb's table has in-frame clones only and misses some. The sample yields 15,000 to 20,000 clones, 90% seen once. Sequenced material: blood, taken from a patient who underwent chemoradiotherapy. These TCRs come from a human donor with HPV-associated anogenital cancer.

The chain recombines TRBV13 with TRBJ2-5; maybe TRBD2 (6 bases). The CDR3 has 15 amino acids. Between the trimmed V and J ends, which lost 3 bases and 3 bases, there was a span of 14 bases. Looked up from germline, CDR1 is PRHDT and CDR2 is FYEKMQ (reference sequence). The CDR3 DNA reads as TGTGCCAGCAGCTTCGTGCTAGCGCCGGAAGAGACCCAGTACTTC. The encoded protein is CASSFVLAPEETQYF.

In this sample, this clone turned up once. The CDR3 DNA reads TGTGCCTGGAGTGGCGGGGAGGTATCCACCGGGGAGCTGTTTTTT. Translating it yields CAWSGGEVSTGELFF. V and J are TRBV30 and TRBJ2-2, with a possible D match to TRBD2 (6 bases). Looked up from germline, CDR1 is GTSNPN and CDR2 is SVGIG (reference sequence). V shed 1 base and J shed 4 bases, with 13 bases lying between them. CDR3 size: 15 residues.

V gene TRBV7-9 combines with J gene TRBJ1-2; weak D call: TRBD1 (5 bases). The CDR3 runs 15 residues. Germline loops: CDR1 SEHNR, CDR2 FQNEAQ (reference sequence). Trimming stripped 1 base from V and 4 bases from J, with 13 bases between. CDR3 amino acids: CASSLVPGRGYGYTF. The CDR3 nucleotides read TGTGCCAGCAGCTTAGTACCAGGGCGGGGCTATGGCTACACCTTC.

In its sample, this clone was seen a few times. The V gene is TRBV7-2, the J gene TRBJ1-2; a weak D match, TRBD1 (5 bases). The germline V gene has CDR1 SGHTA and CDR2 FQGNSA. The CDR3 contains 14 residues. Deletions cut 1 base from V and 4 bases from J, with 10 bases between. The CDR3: CASSLGSQGYGYTF. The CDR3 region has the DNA TGTGCCAGCAGCTTAGGAAGTCAGGGCTATGGCTACACCTTC.

CDR3 DNA sequence: TGTGCCAGCAGCTTAGATTTGGCGCAGAACTATGGCTACACCTTC. Translating gives CASSLDLAQNYGYTF. The V gene is TRBV11-2, the J gene TRBJ1-2; no definite D call. V lost 0 bases and J lost 2, with 10 bases in between. This CDR3 contains 15 residues. The germline V gene encodes CDR1 SGHAT and CDR2 FQNNGV.

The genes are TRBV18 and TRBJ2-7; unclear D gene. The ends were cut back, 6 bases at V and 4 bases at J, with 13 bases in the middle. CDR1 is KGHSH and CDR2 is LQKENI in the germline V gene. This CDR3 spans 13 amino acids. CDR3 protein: CASSPFGEYEQYV. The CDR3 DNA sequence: TGTGCCAGCTCCCCATTTGGAGAATACGAGCAGTACGTC.

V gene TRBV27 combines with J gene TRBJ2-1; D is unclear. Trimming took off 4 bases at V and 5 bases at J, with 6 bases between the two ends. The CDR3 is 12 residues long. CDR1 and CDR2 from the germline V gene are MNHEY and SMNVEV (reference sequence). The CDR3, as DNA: TGTGCCAGCAGTTCCCAGCACAATGAGCAGTTCTTC. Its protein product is CASSSQHNEQFF.

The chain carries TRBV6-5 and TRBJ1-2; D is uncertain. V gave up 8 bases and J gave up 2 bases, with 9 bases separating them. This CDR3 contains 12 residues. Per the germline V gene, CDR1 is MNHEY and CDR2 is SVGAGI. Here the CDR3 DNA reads TGTGCCAGCTATCAGCTGAACTATGGCTACACCTTC. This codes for CASYQLNYGYTF.

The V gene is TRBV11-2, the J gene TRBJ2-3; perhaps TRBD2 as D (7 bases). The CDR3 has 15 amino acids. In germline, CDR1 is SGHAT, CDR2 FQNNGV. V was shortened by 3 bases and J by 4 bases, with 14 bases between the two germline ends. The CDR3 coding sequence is TGTGCCAGCAGCTTTTGGGGGGGCAGTCCAGATACGCAGTATTTT. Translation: CASSFWGGSPDTQYF.

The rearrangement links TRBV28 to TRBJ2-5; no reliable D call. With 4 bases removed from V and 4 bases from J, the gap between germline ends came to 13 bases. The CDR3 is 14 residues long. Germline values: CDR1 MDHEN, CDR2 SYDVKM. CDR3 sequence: CASSYLFRGETQYF. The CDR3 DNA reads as TGTGCCAGCAGTTATCTCTTCAGAGGAGAGACCCAGTACTTC.

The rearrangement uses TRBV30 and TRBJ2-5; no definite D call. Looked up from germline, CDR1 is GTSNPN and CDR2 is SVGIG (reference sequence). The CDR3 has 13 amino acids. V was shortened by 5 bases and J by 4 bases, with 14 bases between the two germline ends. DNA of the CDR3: TGTGCCTGGGGACGTAGGTTGCGAGAGACCCAGTACTTC. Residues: CAWGRRLRETQYF.

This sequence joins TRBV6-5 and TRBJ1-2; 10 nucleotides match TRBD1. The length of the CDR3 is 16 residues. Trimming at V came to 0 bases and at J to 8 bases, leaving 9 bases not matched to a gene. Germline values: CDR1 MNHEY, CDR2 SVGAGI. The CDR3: CASSYSVPGTGEGYTF. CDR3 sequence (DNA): TGTGCCAGCAGTTACTCCGTTCCCGGGACAGGGGAAGGCTACACCTTC.

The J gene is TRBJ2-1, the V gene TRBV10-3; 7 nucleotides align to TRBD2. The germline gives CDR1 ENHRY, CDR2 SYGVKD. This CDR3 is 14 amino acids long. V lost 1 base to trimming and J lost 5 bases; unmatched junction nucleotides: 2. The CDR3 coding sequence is TGTGCCATCAGTGAGTGGGGGGGTGACAATGAGCAGTTCTTC. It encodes CAISEWGGDNEQFF.

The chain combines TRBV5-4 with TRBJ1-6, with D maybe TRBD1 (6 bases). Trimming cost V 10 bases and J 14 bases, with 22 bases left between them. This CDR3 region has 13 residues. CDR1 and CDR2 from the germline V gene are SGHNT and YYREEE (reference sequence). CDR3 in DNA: TGTGCCTGGAACCGGGACAACCTTTTGGCCCTCCACTTT. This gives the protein CAWNRDNLLALHF.

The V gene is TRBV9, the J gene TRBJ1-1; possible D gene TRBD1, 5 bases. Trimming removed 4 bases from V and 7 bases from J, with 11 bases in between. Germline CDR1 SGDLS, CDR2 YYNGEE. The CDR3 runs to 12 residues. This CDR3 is CASSLWGGEAFF. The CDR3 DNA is TGTGCCAGCAGCCTTTGGGGGGGTGAAGCTTTCTTT.

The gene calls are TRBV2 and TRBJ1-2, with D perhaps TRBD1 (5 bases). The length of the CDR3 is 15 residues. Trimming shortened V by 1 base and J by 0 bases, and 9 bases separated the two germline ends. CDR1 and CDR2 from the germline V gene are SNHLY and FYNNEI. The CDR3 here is CASSEGGGANYGYTF. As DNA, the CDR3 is TGTGCCAGCAGTGAAGGGGGGGGAGCTAACTATGGCTACACCTTC.

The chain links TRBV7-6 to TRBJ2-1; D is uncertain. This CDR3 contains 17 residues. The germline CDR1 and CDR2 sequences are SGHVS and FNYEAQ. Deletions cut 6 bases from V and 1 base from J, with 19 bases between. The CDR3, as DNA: TGTGCCAGCAGTCTAGGGTGGGCAGGACCTTCCTACAATGAGCAGTTCTTC. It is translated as CASSLGWAGPSYNEQFF.

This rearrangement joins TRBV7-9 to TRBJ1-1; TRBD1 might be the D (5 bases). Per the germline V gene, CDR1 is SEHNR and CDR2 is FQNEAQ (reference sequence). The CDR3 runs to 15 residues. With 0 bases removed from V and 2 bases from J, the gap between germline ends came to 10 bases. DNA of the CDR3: TGTGCCAGCAGCTTAGCCGGGACGGTTAACACTGAAGCTTTCTTT. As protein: CASSLAGTVNTEAFF.

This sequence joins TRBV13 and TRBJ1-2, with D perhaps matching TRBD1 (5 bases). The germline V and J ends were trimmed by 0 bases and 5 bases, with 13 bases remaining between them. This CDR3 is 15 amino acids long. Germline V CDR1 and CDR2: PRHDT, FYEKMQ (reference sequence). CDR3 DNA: TGTGCCAGCAGCTTAGGCCCCGGGACCGATTATGGCTACACCTTC. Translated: CASSLGPGTDYGYTF.